The 30 T cell receptor beta chains in this list originate from one sample, sequenced in a study of T cells after posttransplantation cyclophosphamide (dated by TCRdb to about 2016). Libraries came from the immunoSEQ multiplex PCR assay. Not all clones reach the TCRdb copy of this immuneACCESS table, which keeps in-frame sequences only. Checked studies attribute under half of the gap to unresolved V genes and leave the rest unexplained. For this sample the table gives about 28,000 clones, of which roughly 90% were detected only once. Roughly 3% of the sample lies in the top ten. Sequencing was carried out using PBMCs. Receptor source: a man in his forties or fifties.

The chain is built from TRBV5-5 and TRBJ2-3, with 7 bases lining up with TRBD2. Trimming at V came to 4 bases and at J to 4 bases, leaving 12 bases not matched to a gene. The CDR3 loop spans 16 amino acids. In germline, CDR1 is SGHKS, CDR2 YYEKEE (reference sequence). This CDR3 is CASSPLAGVGADTQYF. CDR3 nucleotides: TGTGCCAGCAGCCCTCTGGCGGGGGTAGGGGCAGATACGCAGTATTTT.

The chain has TRBV4-2 and TRBJ1-1; weak D call: TRBD1 (6 bases). The CDR3 totals 15 residues. Germline V gives CDR1 LGHNA, CDR2 YNFKEQ. Trimming removed 1 base from V and 9 bases from J, with 18 bases in between. CDR3 amino acids: CASSQAPQGWVKAFF. CDR3 bases: TGTGCCAGCAGCCAAGCTCCCCAGGGGTGGGTAAAAGCTTTCTTT.

The chain couples TRBV5-1 to TRBJ2-1, with D unresolved. This CDR3 has 16 amino acids. Trimming cost V 0 bases and J 1 base, with 11 bases left between them. Germline V gene lookup returns CDR1 SGHRS and CDR2 YFSETQ. CDR3 sequence reads: CASSLGGQSSYNEQFF. In DNA, the CDR3 is TGCGCCAGCAGCTTGGGTGGGCAGAGTTCCTACAATGAGCAGTTCTTC.

The chain uses TRBV30 and TRBJ1-5; D may be TRBD1 (6 bases). V lost 2 bases and J lost 3, with 17 bases in between. The CDR3 sequence is 16 residues long. Germline V gene sequence: CDR1 GTSNPN, CDR2 SVGIG (reference sequence). The CDR3: CAWSPGSQGFNQPQHF. Written as DNA, the CDR3 is TGTGCCTGGAGTCCAGGGTCTCAGGGGTTCAATCAGCCCCAGCATTTT.

This clone has a single count. The chain couples TRBV10-3 to TRBJ1-2; D is perhaps TRBD1 (6 bases). The CDR3 is 13 residues long. Between the trimmed V and J ends, which lost 10 bases and 1 base, there was a span of 13 bases. Germline CDR1 ENHRY, CDR2 SYGVKD. DNA for the CDR3: TGTGCCACTTCAGGGGATTTTAACTATGGCTACACCTTC. Its protein product is CATSGDFNYGYTF.

The J gene is TRBJ1-5, the V gene TRBV28; TRBD1 agrees at 8 bases. The V and J ends lost 8 bases and 7 bases, in that order; junction bases with no gene match: 10. Per the germline V gene, CDR1 is MDHEN and CDR2 is SYDVKM. There are 14 residues in the CDR3. CDR3 sequence (DNA): TGTGCCAGCGGATTACAGGGGGAATGGCAGCCCCAGCATTTT. It codes for CASGLQGEWQPQHF.

CDR3 sequence: CAWSREGRTGVLGTEAFF. The CDR3 DNA is TGTGCCTGGAGTAGGGAGGGTAGGACAGGGGTTTTAGGCACTGAAGCTTTCTTT. The gene calls are TRBV30 and TRBJ1-1; 9 bases are a match to TRBD1. J was trimmed by 4 bases and V by 2 bases; bases with no gene match: 17. Per germline, CDR1 GTSNPN and CDR2 SVGIG (reference sequence). The CDR3 extends over 18 amino acids.

This clone appeared a few times. The V call is TRBV6-6, the J call TRBJ1-1, with no clear D. Looked up from germline, CDR1 is MNHNY and CDR2 is SVGAGI (reference sequence). Trimming removed 7 bases at V and 10 bases at J, with 16 bases between. The CDR3 runs 12 residues. The CDR3 DNA reads TGTGCCAGCACCCCATCTGTAGGAGTAGCTTTCTTT. It encodes CASTPSVGVAFF.

This clone has just one count. This chain uses TRBV4-2 with TRBJ1-3, with a possible D match to TRBD1 (6 bases). CDR1 LGHNA and CDR2 YNFKEQ come from the germline V gene. This CDR3 is 16 amino acids long. V was shortened by 0 bases and J by 3 bases, with 12 bases between the two germline ends. The CDR3 spells CASSQDQGSVGNTIYF. The CDR3 nucleotides read TGTGCCAGCAGCCAAGATCAGGGGTCGGTTGGAAACACCATATATTTT.

J is TRBJ1-5 and V is TRBV19, with D possibly being TRBD1 (5 bases). This CDR3 has 16 amino acids. Trimming pared 2 bases from V and 7 bases from J, leaving 18 bases between. The germline V gene encodes CDR1 LNHDA and CDR2 SQIVND (reference sequence). The CDR3 DNA reads as TGTGCCAGTAGTATAAAAAAAGACAGCGGGGGACAGCCCCAGCATTTT. Protein: CASSIKKDSGGQPQHF.

The gene calls are TRBV28 and TRBJ2-3, with D possibly TRBD2 on 6 matching bases. Looked up from germline, CDR1 is MDHEN and CDR2 is SYDVKM. CDR3 length: 14 residues. With 5 bases removed from V and 0 bases from J, the gap between germline ends came to 9 bases. The CDR3 DNA sequence: TGTGCCAGCAGTCGACTAGTAAGCACAGATACGCAGTATTTT. Its translation: CASSRLVSTDTQYF. The entire variable domain, with the rest obtained from reference TRBV28 and TRBJ2-3, is as follows: DVKVTQSSRYLVKRTGEKVFLECVQDMDHENMFWYRQDPGLGLRLIYFSYDVKMKEKGDIPEGYSVSREKKERFSLILESASTNQTSMYLCASSRLVSTDTQYFGPGTRLTVL.

V usage is TRBV15 and J usage is TRBJ1-2; D uncertain. Germline V gene lookup returns CDR1 LNHNV and CDR2 YYDKDF (reference sequence). The length of the CDR3 is 13 residues. Trimming removed 1 base from V and 8 bases from J, with 11 bases in between. The CDR3 sequence: CATSRGARAGYTF. The DNA of the CDR3 is TGTGCCACCAGCAGAGGCGCGAGGGCCGGCTACACCTTC.

This clone was seen a few times. The V gene is TRBV6-1, the J gene TRBJ2-7, with 11 bases lining up with TRBD2. The CDR3 extends over 14 amino acids. CDR1 and CDR2 from the germline V gene are MNHNS and SASEGT. V gave up 7 bases and J gave up 1 base; unmatched junction bases: 3. The chain's CDR3 is CASTRLAGSYEQYF. The CDR3, as DNA: TGTGCCAGCACCAGACTAGCGGGGTCCTACGAGCAGTACTTC.

The sample holds a few counts of this clone. J is TRBJ2-1 and V is TRBV4-2; D is uncertain. Germline V gene sequence: CDR1 LGHNA, CDR2 YNFKEQ. Trimming cost V 2 bases and J 5 bases, with 16 bases left between them. CDR3 size: 16 residues. The CDR3 nucleotides are TGTGCCAGCAGCCAATTTTACGGTAGTCTGGACAATGAGCAGTTCTTC. Protein product: CASSQFYGSLDNEQFF.

This clone was seen once. This rearrangement joins TRBV5-4 to TRBJ2-6, with 7 bases lining up with TRBD1. Germline V gene sequence: CDR1 SGHNT, CDR2 YYREEE (reference sequence). The J segment lost 3 bases and the V segment lost 5 bases, leaving 8 bases of the junction unmatched. The CDR3 covers 16 residues. The CDR3 DNA sequence: TGTGCCAGCAGGAGGACAGGCAGAAATGGGGCCAACGTCCTGACTTTC. This sequence encodes CASRRTGRNGANVLTF. Full variable domain (rest looked up from reference TRBV5-4 and TRBJ2-6): ETGVTQSPTHLIKTRGQQVTLRCSSQSGHNTVSWYQQALGQGPQFIFQYYREEENGRGNFPPRFSGLQFPNYSSELNVNALELDDSALYLCASRRTGRNGANVLTFGAGSRLTVL.

This rearrangement joins TRBV29-1 to TRBJ2-3; D possibly corresponds to TRBD2 (6 bases). The V end lost 1 base, the J end lost 6 bases, and 20 bases lay between the germline ends. The germline gives CDR1 SQVTM, CDR2 ANQGSEA. The CDR3 runs to 16 residues. CDR3 in DNA: TGCAGCGTTGAAGGTCTGCGGGGTACTTCGGCTGATACGCAGTATTTT. It is translated as CSVEGLRGTSADTQYF.

CDR3 loop: CASSFDRASYGYTF. In DNA form, the CDR3 reads TGTGCCAGCAGCTTTGATAGAGCCTCCTATGGCTACACCTTC. The chain couples TRBV5-6 to TRBJ1-2; D gene uncertain. CDR1 SGHDT and CDR2 YYEEEE come from the germline V gene. The CDR3 loop spans 14 amino acids. Trimming cost V 2 bases and J 4 bases, with 12 bases left between them.

The chain uses TRBV12-5 and TRBJ2-1, with D uncertain. Trimming removed 1 base at V and 7 bases at J, with 11 bases between. The CDR3 loop spans 14 amino acids. The V gene's germline CDR1 is LGHNT and CDR2 FRNRAP. CDR3 protein: CASGLGLAVNEQFF. In nucleotides, the CDR3 is TGTGCTAGTGGTTTGGGGTTAGCAGTAAATGAGCAGTTCTTC. Full variable domain (outside the CDR3, taken from reference TRBV12-5 and TRBJ2-1): DARVTQTPRHKVTEMGQEVTMRCQPILGHNTVFWYRQTMMQGLELLAYFRNRAPLDDSGMPKDRFSAEMPDATLATLKIQPSEPRDSAVYFCASGLGLAVNEQFFGPGTRLTVL.

The CDR3 DNA is TGCGCCAGCAGCTGGGGGACTATCCTAAATACGCAGTATTTT. Translating it yields CASSWGTILNTQYF. This sequence joins TRBV5-1 and TRBJ2-3; 7 bases line up with TRBD2. Losses at the gene ends were 3 bases for V and 7 bases for J; bases not matched to a gene: 8. This CDR3 comprises 14 residues. Looked up from germline, CDR1 is SGHRS and CDR2 is YFSETQ.

The rearrangement uses TRBV14 and TRBJ1-4; D might be TRBD1 (6 bases). The CDR3 runs 14 residues. Looked up from germline, CDR1 is SGHDN and CDR2 is FVKESK. V was pared by 1 base and J by 8 bases, with 11 bases between. The CDR3 region has the DNA TGTGCCAGCAGCCAAGGGGGGCGCGGAGAAAAACTGTTTTTT. It translates to CASSQGGRGEKLFF.

This chain joins TRBV23-1 and TRBJ2-1; TRBD1 aligns across 7 bases. TRBV23-1 counts as an open reading frame of uncertain function. The CDR3 runs to 16 residues. Trimming removed 3 bases from V and 2 bases from J; junction bases left unmatched: 7. CDR3 sequence reads: CASSHPGQVTYNEQFF. The CDR3 DNA reads as TGCGCCAGCAGTCACCCCGGACAGGTTACCTACAATGAGCAGTTCTTC.

The rearrangement joins TRBV6-6 to TRBJ2-7, with 13 positions matching TRBD2. Germline V gene data show CDR1 as MNHNY and CDR2 as SVGAGI (reference sequence). The V gene end was trimmed by 0 bases and the J gene end by 9 bases; junction bases not matched to a gene: 5. The CDR3 has 15 residues. Here the CDR3 reads CASSYSGTSGKGQYF. CDR3 sequence (DNA): TGTGCCAGCAGTTACTCAGGGACTAGCGGGAAAGGGCAGTACTTC.

The rearrangement uses TRBV11-3 and TRBJ2-7; possibly TRBD2 for D (7 bases). The CDR3 is 15 residues long. CDR1 is SGHNT, CDR2 YENEEA, per germline. Trimming shortened V by 4 bases and J by 0 bases, and 13 bases separated the two germline ends. The CDR3 is CASSWGGGPSYEQYF. As DNA, the CDR3 is TGTGCCAGCAGCTGGGGCGGGGGCCCCTCCTACGAGCAGTACTTC.

The V call is TRBV5-1, the J call TRBJ2-1; 9 bases match TRBD2. V gave up 4 bases and J gave up 5 bases; unmatched junction bases: 10. Germline-derived CDR1 and CDR2 are SGHRS and YFSETQ. This CDR3 is 16 amino acids long. The CDR3 DNA sequence: TGCGCCAGCAGCCTCCCTCCCGGCGGGGGGGACAATGAGCAGTTCTTC. Encoded protein: CASSLPPGGGDNEQFF.

The chain joins TRBV20-1 to TRBJ1-1, with TRBD1 identical over 9 bases. V gave up 5 bases and J gave up 13 bases; unmatched junction bases: 8. This CDR3 comprises 11 residues. The germline V gene has CDR1 DFQATT and CDR2 SNEGSKA (reference sequence). CDR3 region: CSAPRDRVCFF. The CDR3 DNA follows: TGCAGTGCTCCCCGGGACAGGGTGTGTTTCTTT.

This rearrangement joins TRBV7-3 to TRBJ2-1; no reliable D call. V lost 3 bases and J lost 0, with 9 bases in between. The CDR3 sequence is 15 residues long. Germline CDR1 reads SGHTA; CDR2 reads FQGTGA. This CDR3 is CASSFVQSSYNEQFF. The CDR3 nucleotides read TGTGCCAGCAGCTTCGTACAGAGCTCCTACAATGAGCAGTTCTTC.

The V and J genes are TRBV7-9 and TRBJ2-7; D perhaps matches TRBD1 (5 bases). Germline-derived CDR1 and CDR2 are SEHNR and FQNEAQ (reference sequence). This CDR3 is 15 amino acids long. V lost 1 base and J lost 3, with 13 bases in between. The CDR3 is CASSLVQGSIYEQYF. The CDR3 DNA reads as TGTGCCAGCAGCTTAGTTCAGGGAAGTATCTACGAGCAGTACTTC.

This clone was seen just once. The rearrangement uses TRBV7-9 and TRBJ2-5, with a possible D match to TRBD2 (5 bases). The CDR3 has 12 residues. Germline values: CDR1 SEHNR, CDR2 FQNEAQ (reference sequence). Trimming shortened V by 5 bases and J by 5 bases, and 9 bases separated the two germline ends. The chain's CDR3 is CASSETRETQYF. The CDR3 DNA is TGTGCCAGCAGCGAAACTAGGGAGACCCAGTACTTC.

A few counts support this clone. The genes are TRBV4-1 and TRBJ1-2; TRBD1 agrees at 8 bases. Germline V gene data show CDR1 as MGHRA and CDR2 as YSYEKL. CDR3 length: 15 amino acids. V was clipped by 1 base and J by 8 bases; unmatched bases: 9. The DNA for the CDR3 is TGCGCCAGCAGCCAAGTGGCCGGGACAGGAACAGGCTACACCTTC. Translating gives CASSQVAGTGTGYTF.

This chain joins TRBV5-6 and TRBJ1-2; D might be TRBD1 (5 bases). V lost 5 bases to trimming and J lost 4 bases, with 18 bases between them. CDR3 length equals 15 residues. CDR1 is SGHDT, CDR2 YYEEEE, per germline. CDR3 protein: CASSRAWGRLYGYTF. The CDR3 DNA reads as TGTGCCAGCAGTCGAGCTTGGGGCAGACTCTATGGCTACACCTTC.